This passage covers 30 T cell receptor beta chains from one sample sequenced in a study of T-cell reconstitution after alpha-beta-depleted transplantation in children. Preparation of the TCRbeta library was carried out with unique molecular identifiers. One entry per CDR3 protein results from TCRdb running MiXCR on the PCR reads. The sample yields a few hundred thousand distinct CDR3 sequences, approximately 12% seen once. The sample here was PBMCs, taken from the stem cell graft. Receptor source: a human donor who donated a stem cell graft to a child with Fanconi anemia.

The V call is TRBV6-5, the J call TRBJ2-1; 8 bases agree with TRBD2. The CDR3 contains 18 residues. J was trimmed by 0 bases and V by 3 bases; bases with no gene match: 10. Germline CDR1 and CDR2: MNHEY and SVGAGI. The CDR3 sequence: CASSYRTLAGFSYNEQFF. The CDR3 DNA is TGTGCCAGCAGTTATAGAACCTTAGCGGGATTCTCCTACAATGAGCAGTTCTTC.

The chain has TRBV18 and TRBJ2-1; D is perhaps TRBD2 (5 bases). V was pared by 4 bases and J by 8 bases, with 12 bases between. Germline CDR1 KGHSH, CDR2 LQKENI. This CDR3 is built from 13 residues. Written as DNA, the CDR3 is TGTGCCAGCTCACAAGGACTGCCGGATGAGCAGTTCTTC. Residues: CASSQGLPDEQFF.

This chain links TRBV12-3 or TRBV12-4 with TRBJ1-5, with 10 bases aligning to TRBD1. V lost 5 bases, J lost 7 bases, and 5 bases stayed unmatched. CDR3 length: 14 residues. The CDR3 sequence: CASSIGTGEQPQHF. CDR3 nucleotides: TGTGCCAGCAGTATAGGGACAGGGGAGCAGCCCCAGCATTTT.

This clonotype was seen at least ten times. The J gene is TRBJ1-5, the V gene TRBV5-4, with D hard to call. CDR3 length: 12 amino acids. Looked up from germline, CDR1 is SGHNT and CDR2 is YYREEE (reference sequence). V lost 3 bases and J 6 bases, leaving 7 bases between the germline ends. The CDR3 spells CASSSPGQPQHF. The CDR3 region has the DNA TGTGCCAGCAGCTCGCCCGGTCAGCCCCAGCATTTT.

At least ten counts were recorded for this clonotype. The chain couples TRBV12-3 or TRBV12-4 to TRBJ2-1, with unresolved D. The CDR3 runs 13 residues. The V and J ends lost 3 bases and 6 bases respectively, with 9 bases between them. The CDR3 loop reads CASSLGPINEQFF. The CDR3 DNA reads TGTGCCAGCAGTTTGGGCCCGATCAATGAGCAGTTCTTC.

This clonotype came up a few times. This chain connects TRBV28 to TRBJ2-2; D is ambiguous. CDR3 size: 13 residues. V was pared by 7 bases and J by 2 bases, with 8 bases between. Per the germline V gene, CDR1 is MDHEN and CDR2 is SYDVKM. CDR3 region: CASTSPNTGELFF. The DNA for the CDR3 is TGTGCCAGCACCTCCCCAAACACCGGGGAGCTGTTTTTT.

This clonotype turned up a few times. The chain has TRBV25-1 and TRBJ2-3; tentative D call: TRBD1 (5 bases). The CDR3 runs to 18 residues. The ends were cut back, 4 bases at V and 4 bases at J, with 24 bases in the middle. Germline assignment: CDR1 MGHDK and CDR2 SYGVNS. The CDR3 loop is CASSGPGPSLWGADTQYF. The CDR3 DNA reads as TGTGCCAGCAGTGGACCAGGGCCCTCCCTTTGGGGTGCAGATACGCAGTATTTT.

V usage is TRBV5-1 and J usage is TRBJ2-1; D remains unclear. V gave up 3 bases and J gave up 6 bases, with 13 bases separating them. The CDR3 consists of 14 residues. Germline CDR1 reads SGHRS; CDR2 reads YFSETQ. CDR3: CASSSSRATNEQFF. The CDR3 DNA follows: TGCGCCAGCAGCTCGAGCAGAGCCACCAATGAGCAGTTCTTC.

The V gene is TRBV11-2, the J gene TRBJ1-1, with D possibly TRBD1 on 6 matching bases. CDR1 and CDR2 (germline): SGHAT, FQNNGV. This CDR3 comprises 14 residues. Trimming shortened V by 5 bases and J by 5 bases, and 15 bases separated the two germline ends. The CDR3 DNA reads as TGTGCCAGCAGCCCGATGAGGGGGAGGACTGAAGCTTTCTTT. As protein: CASSPMRGRTEAFF.

This clonotype was counted only a few times. V is TRBV12-3 or TRBV12-4 and J is TRBJ2-7; a possible D gene is TRBD1 (6 bases). The CDR3 has 13 residues. V was pared by 2 bases and J by 8 bases, with 13 bases between. CDR3 coding DNA: TGTGCCAGCAGTTTAAGATTACAGGGTCAGCAGTACTTC. It is translated as CASSLRLQGQQYF.

The CDR3 is CASSLGQGAYDGYTF. The DNA for the CDR3 is TGCGCCAGCAGCTTGGGACAGGGGGCTTATGATGGCTACACCTTC. The V gene is TRBV5-1, the J gene TRBJ1-2; 10 bases fit TRBD1. Unmatched junction bases numbered 5, after V lost 0 bases and J lost 6 bases. The V gene's germline CDR1 is SGHRS and CDR2 YFSETQ. The CDR3 contains 15 residues.

This clonotype appeared many times. The chain has TRBV18 and TRBJ1-1; the D gene is possibly TRBD1 (5 bases). Germline V lookup: CDR1 KGHSH, CDR2 LQKENI. CDR3 size: 15 residues. The V and J ends lost 3 bases and 0 bases respectively, with 11 bases between them. The CDR3 sequence: CASSPPGGVNTEAFF. As DNA, the CDR3 is TGTGCCAGCTCACCTCCCGGGGGGGTGAACACTGAAGCTTTCTTT.

This clonotype was detected only a few times. The rearrangement uses TRBV5-1 and TRBJ2-3; D tentatively reads TRBD1 or TRBD2 (6 bases each). The CDR3 runs 16 residues. From germline, CDR1 is SGHRS and CDR2 YFSETQ. Trimming removed 4 bases from V and 3 bases from J, with 18 bases in between. The CDR3: CASSTLGGPPTDTQYF. Written as DNA, the CDR3 is TGCGCCAGCAGCACCTTAGGGGGGCCCCCGACAGATACGCAGTATTTT.

The table lists this clonotype with a few counts. This chain joins TRBV5-5 and TRBJ2-7; 12 nucleotides line up with TRBD2. From germline, CDR1 is SGHKS and CDR2 YYEKEE (reference sequence). J lost 5 bases, V lost 4 bases, and 7 bases had no gene match. The CDR3 sequence is 15 residues long. The CDR3 DNA sequence: TGTGCCAGCAGCCCTCGACTAGCGGGGGAGGACGAGCAGTACTTC. It specifies CASSPRLAGEDEQYF.

This clonotype showed up many times. The chain combines TRBV15 with TRBJ1-4; D is unresolved. Trimming left V 0 bases short and J 4 bases short, with 3 bases between. Germline V gives CDR1 LNHNV, CDR2 YYDKDF (reference sequence). The CDR3 totals 13 residues. The CDR3 loop reads CATSRDFNEKLFF. Here the CDR3 DNA reads TGTGCCACCAGCAGAGACTTTAATGAAAAACTGTTTTTT.

This clonotype was seen a handful of times. The rearrangement links TRBV28 to TRBJ1-1; D not resolved. The CDR3 sequence is 12 residues long. Germline V gene data show CDR1 as MDHEN and CDR2 as SYDVKM. Trimming took off 2 bases at V and 3 bases at J, with 4 bases between the two ends. CDR3: CASSLRYTEAFF. The CDR3 bases are TGTGCCAGCAGTTTAAGGTACACTGAAGCTTTCTTT.

This clonotype was observed a few times. The CDR3 bases are TGCGCCAGCAGCTTCGGGCGGGGGGTAGACAATGAGCAGTTCTTC. Translating gives CASSFGRGVDNEQFF. The chain links TRBV5-1 to TRBJ2-1, with TRBD2 matching 8 bases. Germline lookup yields CDR1 SGHRS and CDR2 YFSETQ. The CDR3 extends over 15 amino acids. J gave up 5 bases and V 2 bases, and 6 bases lay outside the gene matches. Based on the CDR3 plus reference TRBV5-1 and TRBJ2-1, the full variable domain is KAGVTQTPRYLIKTRGQQVTLSCSPISGHRSVSWYQQTPGQGLQFLFEYFSETQRNKGNFPGRFSGRQFSNSRSEMNVSTLELGDSALYLCASSFGRGVDNEQFFGPGTRLTVL.

Many counts were recorded for this clonotype. V usage is TRBV5-4 and J usage is TRBJ2-2; TRBD2 agrees at 7 bases. Germline CDR1 SGHNT, CDR2 YYREEE (reference sequence). V trimming: 1 base; J trimming: 4 bases; junction bases outside the gene matches: 7. This CDR3 spans 16 amino acids. CDR3 nucleotides: TGTGCCAGCAGCTTGCTTGCGGGCGGGGGCACCGGGGAGCTGTTTTTT. Translated: CASSLLAGGGTGELFF.

This clonotype was found a few times. V is TRBV5-6 and J is TRBJ1-2; 10 bases map to TRBD1. Germline V gene data show CDR1 as SGHDT and CDR2 as YYEEEE. Unmatched junction bases numbered 9, after V lost 3 bases and J lost 7 bases. This CDR3 has 15 residues. The DNA for the CDR3 is TGTGCCAGCAGCTCCCATCCGGGACAGGGGTTTGGCTACACCTTC. Protein: CASSSHPGQGFGYTF.

This clonotype was detected a few times. The CDR3 DNA sequence: TGTGCCATCAGTGAAAGGAGCTCCTATAATTCACCCCTCCACTTT. Protein sequence: CAISERSSYNSPLHF. The chain recombines TRBV10-3 with TRBJ1-6; D uncertain. V was trimmed by 3 bases and J by 0 bases, leaving 6 bases between them. The germline gives CDR1 ENHRY, CDR2 SYGVKD. This CDR3 has 15 residues.

This clonotype showed up many times. V gene TRBV29-1 combines with J gene TRBJ2-3; D ambiguous. Trimming left V 6 bases short and J 0 bases short, with 4 bases between. CDR3 size: 11 residues. From germline, CDR1 is SQVTM and CDR2 ANQGSEA. CDR3 region: CSVSSTDTQYF. CDR3 bases: TGCAGCGTGAGCAGCACAGATACGCAGTATTTT.

The chain combines TRBV6-5 with TRBJ1-1; D possibly corresponds to TRBD1 (5 bases). Germline V gene data show CDR1 as MNHEY and CDR2 as SVGAGI. Between the trimmed V and J ends, which lost 2 bases and 2 bases, there was a span of 12 bases. The CDR3 totals 15 residues. CDR3 sequence: CASSYLRQPNTEAFF. As DNA, the CDR3 is TGTGCCAGCAGTTACCTACGACAGCCAAACACTGAAGCTTTCTTT.

This chain links TRBV5-6 with TRBJ2-6; D unclear. Germline V lookup: CDR1 SGHDT, CDR2 YYEEEE. The CDR3 is 14 amino acids. Trimming shortened V by 4 bases and J by 0 bases, and 5 bases separated the two germline ends. CDR3 DNA sequence: TGTGCCAGCAGCATAGACTCTGGGGCCAACGTCCTGACTTTC. Its protein product is CASSIDSGANVLTF.

The gene calls are TRBV7-8 and TRBJ2-1, with a possible D match to TRBD1 (6 bases). This CDR3 is 14 amino acids long. Germline V gene data show CDR1 as SGHVS and CDR2 as FQNEAQ. The V end lost 1 base, the J end lost 8 bases, and 12 bases lay between the germline ends. The CDR3 loop reads CASSLDRAGDEQFF. In DNA form, the CDR3 reads TGTGCCAGCAGCTTAGACAGGGCAGGCGATGAGCAGTTCTTC.

This clonotype was seen only a few times. V gene TRBV5-1 combines with J gene TRBJ2-2; D remains unclear. The CDR3 is 15 amino acids. The V end lost 1 base, the J end lost 1 base, and 8 bases lay between the germline ends. Germline values: CDR1 SGHRS, CDR2 YFSETQ. In DNA, the CDR3 is TGCGCCAGCAGCTTGCCCCAGGTGAACACCGGGGAGCTGTTTTTT. Its protein product is CASSLPQVNTGELFF.

Here the CDR3 DNA reads TGTGCCAGCAGTTCCCACTCGGAAGCTTCGGAGACCCAGTACTTC. Protein: CASSSHSEASETQYF. The chain is built from TRBV28 and TRBJ2-5; D remains unclear. There are 15 residues in the CDR3. Per the germline V gene, CDR1 is MDHEN and CDR2 is SYDVKM. V was cut by 4 bases and J by 5 bases, with 17 bases left in between.

For the CDR3, the DNA is TGTGCCAGCAGCCAAGAAACTAGCGTTAGCACAGATACGCAGTATTTT. This gives the protein CASSQETSVSTDTQYF. The rearrangement uses TRBV4-2 and TRBJ2-3, with TRBD2 matching over 7 bases. CDR1 is LGHNA, CDR2 YNFKEQ, per germline. The CDR3 totals 16 residues. Trimming at V came to 0 bases and at J to 0 bases, leaving 3 bases not matched to a gene.

In its sample, this clonotype was seen many times. This chain links TRBV28 with TRBJ1-5; D call uncertain. The CDR3 sequence is 15 residues long. Germline-derived CDR1 and CDR2 are MDHEN and SYDVKM. V was pared by 1 base and J by 0 bases, with 7 bases between. The DNA of the CDR3 is TGTGCCAGCAGTTTATACAGTAATAGCAATCAGCCCCAGCATTTT. The encoded protein is CASSLYSNSNQPQHF.

The chain combines TRBV12-3 or TRBV12-4 with TRBJ2-2; perhaps TRBD2 as D (6 bases). The CDR3 contains 14 residues. The V gene lost 3 bases and the J gene lost 8 bases, with 13 bases spanning the gap. In DNA, the CDR3 is TGTGCCAGCAGTTTGGGGGGTTCAGCGGGGGAGCTGTTTTTT. Residues: CASSLGGSAGELFF.

V is TRBV6-2 or TRBV6-3 and J is TRBJ2-2; 8 bases are shared with TRBD1. Trimming took 5 bases from V and 6 from J; bases not matched to a gene: 5. This CDR3 region has 14 residues. Per the germline V gene, CDR1 is MNHEY and CDR2 is SVGEGT. The CDR3 DNA reads TGTGCCAGCAGTACGGACAGGGAGTCCGGGGAGCTGTTTTTT. This translates into CASSTDRESGELFF.